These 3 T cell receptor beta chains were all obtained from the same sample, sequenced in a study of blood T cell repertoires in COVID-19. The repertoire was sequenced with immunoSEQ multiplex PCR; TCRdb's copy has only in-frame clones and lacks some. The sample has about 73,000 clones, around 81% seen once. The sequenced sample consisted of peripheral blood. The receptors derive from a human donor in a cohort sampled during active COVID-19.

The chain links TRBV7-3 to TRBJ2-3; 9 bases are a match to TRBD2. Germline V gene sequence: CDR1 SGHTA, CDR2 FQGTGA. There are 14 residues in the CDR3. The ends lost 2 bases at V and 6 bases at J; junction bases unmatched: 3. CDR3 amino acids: CASSLAGGLDTQYF. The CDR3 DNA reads TGTGCCAGCAGCTTAGCGGGGGGGTTGGATACGCAGTATTTT.

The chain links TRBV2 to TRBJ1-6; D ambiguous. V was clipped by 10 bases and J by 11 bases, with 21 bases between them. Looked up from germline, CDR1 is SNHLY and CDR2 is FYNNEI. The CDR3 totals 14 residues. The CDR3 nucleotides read TGTGCCAAACAAGGCGCTTCTCGCGGCGCACCCCTCCACTTT. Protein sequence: CAKQGASRGAPLHF.

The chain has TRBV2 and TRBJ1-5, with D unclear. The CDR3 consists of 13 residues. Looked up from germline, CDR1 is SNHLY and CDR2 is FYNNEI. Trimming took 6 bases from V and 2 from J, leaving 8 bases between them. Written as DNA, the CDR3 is TGTGCCAGCAGACGGGATGGCAATCAGCCCCAGCATTTT. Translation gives CASRRDGNQPQHF.